The rows below give T cell receptor beta chains drawn from one sample of a study of Ad26.COV2.S vaccination and SARS-CoV-2 variants. Using immunoSEQ multiplex PCR, the repertoire was profiled, and TCRdb retains in-frame clones only, with some absent. The sample has nearly 400,000 clones, about 89% seen once; the top ten hold 1.9%. The sequencing used peripheral blood, collected in a trial of Ad26.COV2.S vaccine versus placebo. These receptor sequences come from a person between 18 and 59 years old who received the Ad26.COV2.S COVID-19 vaccine or a placebo. CDR3s leave out the opening cysteine and the closing phenylalanine or tryptophan.

J gene	V gene	CDR3 protein
TRBJ2-7	TRBV5-6	ASTSGTGFHEQY
TRBJ2-7	TRBV29-1	SVEDYGGSYEQY
TRBJ1-5	TRBV30	AWSPGASQPQH
TRBJ1-1	TRBV10-2	ASSEMGLEAF
TRBJ1-2	TRBV6-5	ASRTSGRTNYGYT
TRBJ2-3	TRBV2	ASSQKDTQY
TRBJ1-5	TRBV4-1	ASSPQGGSQPQH
TRBJ2-7	TRBV4-2	ASSQRREVYEQY
TRBJ2-3	TRBV19	ASRWGLGTDTQY
TRBJ2-3	TRBV29-1	SVDPPDTQY
TRBJ2-2	TRBV5-1	ASSTSGGLTNTGELF
TRBJ2-7	TRBV13	ASSHDGYEQY
TRBJ2-2	TRBV15	ATSRRRQAGELF
TRBJ2-4	TRBV5-4	ASSSGTENIQY
TRBJ1-2	TRBV6-5	ASRPQGRAGYT
TRBJ2-7	TRBV3-1/TRBV3-2	ASSQPVVGGSPLSYEQY
TRBJ1-5	TRBV30	AWTRDRYQPQH
TRBJ2-1	TRBV7-8	ASATSGSYNEQF
TRBJ2-6	TRBV10-1	ASSESRGGSGANVLT
TRBJ2-4	TRBV6-6	ASRNTGQGDIQY
TRBJ2-7	TRBV6-6	ASSPQHYEQY
TRBJ2-7	TRBV5-1	ASSSRTGQGFVEQY
TRBJ1-1	TRBV4-1	ASSVLSRNTEAF
TRBJ2-1	TRBV28	ASSPWDRSSYNEQF
TRBJ1-1	TRBV19	ASSMFGRAEAF
TRBJ2-7	TRBV6-5	ASGDLYEQY
TRBJ1-3	TRBV28	ASSFRGRGGNTIY
TRBJ2-7	TRBV11-2	ASSQAYEQY
TRBJ2-1	TRBV9	ASSPGQGLNEQF
TRBJ2-1	TRBV7-2	ASSSRSYNEQF
TRBJ2-2	TRBV5-1	ASSFTGSNTGELF
TRBJ2-7	TRBV11-2	ASSLVGPLTEQY
TRBJ1-2	TRBV6-5	ASALSKLALEGYT
TRBJ2-7	TRBV7-9	ASSRGLAGGPTYEQY
TRBJ2-6	TRBV9	ASRGTSLGGANVLT
TRBJ1-1	TRBV27	ASSREGDVAEAF
TRBJ1-1	TRBV3-1/TRBV3-2	ASSTRTGPLNTEAF
TRBJ2-1	TRBV7-3	ASSFLRGEQF
TRBJ2-5	TRBV6-1	ASSEVAGAQVGETQY
TRBJ1-2	TRBV18	ASSPGYGYT
TRBJ2-5	TRBV2	ASRGLPQETQY
TRBJ2-1	TRBV19	ASGLAGVASSYNEQF
TRBJ1-2	TRBV12-3/TRBV12-4	ASSPAGVYGYT
TRBJ2-5	TRBV9	ASSGLAGPQETQY